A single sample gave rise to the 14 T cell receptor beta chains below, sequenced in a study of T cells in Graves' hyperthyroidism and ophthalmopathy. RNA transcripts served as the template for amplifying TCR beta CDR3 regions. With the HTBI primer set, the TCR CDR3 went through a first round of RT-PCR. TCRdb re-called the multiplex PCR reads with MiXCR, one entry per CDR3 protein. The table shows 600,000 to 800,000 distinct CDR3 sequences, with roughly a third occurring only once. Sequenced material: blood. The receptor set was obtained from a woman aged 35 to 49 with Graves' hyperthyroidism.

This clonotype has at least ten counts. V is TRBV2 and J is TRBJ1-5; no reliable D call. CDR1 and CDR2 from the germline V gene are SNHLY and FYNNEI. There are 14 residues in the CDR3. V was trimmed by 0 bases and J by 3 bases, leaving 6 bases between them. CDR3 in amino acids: CASSEASINQPQHF. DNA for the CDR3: TGTGCCAGCAGTGAAGCGAGCATCAATCAGCCCCAGCATTTT.

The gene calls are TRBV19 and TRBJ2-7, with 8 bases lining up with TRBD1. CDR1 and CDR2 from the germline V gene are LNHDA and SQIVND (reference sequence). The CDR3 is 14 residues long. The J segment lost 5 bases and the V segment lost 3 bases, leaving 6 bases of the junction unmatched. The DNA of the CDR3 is TGTGCCAGTAGTATGGGGCTGGACAGGGACGAGCAGTACTTC. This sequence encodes CASSMGLDRDEQYF.

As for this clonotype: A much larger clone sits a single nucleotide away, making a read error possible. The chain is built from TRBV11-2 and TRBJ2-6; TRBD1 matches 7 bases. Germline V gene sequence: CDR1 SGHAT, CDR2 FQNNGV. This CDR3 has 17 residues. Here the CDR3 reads CASGLRDSLLGSNVLTF. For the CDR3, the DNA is TGTGCCAGCGGCTTACGGGACAGCCTCCTTGGGTCCAACGTCCTGACTTTC.

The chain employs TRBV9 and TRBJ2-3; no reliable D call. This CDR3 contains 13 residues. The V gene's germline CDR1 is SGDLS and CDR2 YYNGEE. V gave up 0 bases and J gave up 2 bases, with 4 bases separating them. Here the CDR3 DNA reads TGTGCCAGCAGCGTAGTGGCCACAGATACGCAGTATTTT. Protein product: CASSVVATDTQYF.

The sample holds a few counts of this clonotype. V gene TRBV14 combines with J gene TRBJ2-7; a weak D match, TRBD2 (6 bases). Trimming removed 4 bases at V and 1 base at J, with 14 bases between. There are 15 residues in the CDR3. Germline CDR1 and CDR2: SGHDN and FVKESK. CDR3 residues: CASSLLGGGSYEQYF. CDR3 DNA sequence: TGTGCCAGCAGCCTTCTGGGTGGAGGGTCCTACGAGCAGTACTTC.

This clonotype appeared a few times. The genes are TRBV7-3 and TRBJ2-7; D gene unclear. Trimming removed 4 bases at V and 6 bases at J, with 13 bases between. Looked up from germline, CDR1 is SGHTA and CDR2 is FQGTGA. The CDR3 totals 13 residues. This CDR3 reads CASSSQTTGEQYF. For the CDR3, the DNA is TGTGCCAGCAGCTCCCAGACCACGGGCGAGCAGTACTTC.

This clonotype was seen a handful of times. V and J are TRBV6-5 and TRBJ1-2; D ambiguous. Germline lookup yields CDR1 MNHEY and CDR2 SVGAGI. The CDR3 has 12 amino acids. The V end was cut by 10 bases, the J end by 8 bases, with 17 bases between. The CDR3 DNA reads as TGTGCCACCTGGGGAGATGTCCGAGGCTACACCTTC. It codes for CATWGDVRGYTF.

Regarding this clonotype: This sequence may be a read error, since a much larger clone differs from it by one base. This chain's CDR3 is CASGLNRGQETQYF. The CDR3 nucleotides read TGTGCCAGCGGCTTAAACAGGGGACAAGAGACCCAGTACTTC. This chain uses TRBV7-9 with TRBJ2-5; 7 bases line up with TRBD1. Germline V gene data show CDR1 as SEHNR and CDR2 as FQNEAQ (reference sequence). The CDR3 sequence is 14 residues long.

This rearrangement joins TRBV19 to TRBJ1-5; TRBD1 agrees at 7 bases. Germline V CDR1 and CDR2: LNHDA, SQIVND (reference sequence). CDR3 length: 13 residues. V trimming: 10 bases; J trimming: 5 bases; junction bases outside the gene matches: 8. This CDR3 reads CATRDRPDQPQHF. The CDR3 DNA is TGTGCCACCCGGGACAGACCCGATCAGCCCCAGCATTTT.

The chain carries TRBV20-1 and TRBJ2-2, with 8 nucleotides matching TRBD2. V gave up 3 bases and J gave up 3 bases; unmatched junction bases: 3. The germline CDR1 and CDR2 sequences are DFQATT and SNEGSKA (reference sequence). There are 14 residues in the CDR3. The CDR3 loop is CSASGRADTGELFF. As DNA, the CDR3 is TGCAGTGCTAGCGGGAGGGCGGACACCGGGGAGCTGTTTTTT.

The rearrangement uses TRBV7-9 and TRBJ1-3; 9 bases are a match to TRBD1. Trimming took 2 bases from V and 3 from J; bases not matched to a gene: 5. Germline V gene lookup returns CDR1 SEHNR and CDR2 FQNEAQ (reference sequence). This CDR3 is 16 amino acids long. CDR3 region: CASSLLGQGSGNTIYF. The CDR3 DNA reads TGTGCCAGCAGCTTACTGGGACAGGGTAGTGGAAACACCATATATTTT. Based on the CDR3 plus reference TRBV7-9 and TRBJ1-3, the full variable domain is DTGVSQNPRHKITKRGQNVTFRCDPISEHNRLYWYRQTLGQGPEFLTYFQNEAQLEKSRLLSDRFSAERPKGSFSTLEIQRTEQGDSAMYLCASSLLGQGSGNTIYFGEGSWLTVV.

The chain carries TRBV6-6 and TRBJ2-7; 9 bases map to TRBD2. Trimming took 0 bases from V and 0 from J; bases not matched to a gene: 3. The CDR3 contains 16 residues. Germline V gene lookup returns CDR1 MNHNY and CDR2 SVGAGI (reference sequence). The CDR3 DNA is TGTGCCAGCAGTTACTCAGGCGGGGGGGCCTCCTACGAGCAGTACTTC. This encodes CASSYSGGGASYEQYF.

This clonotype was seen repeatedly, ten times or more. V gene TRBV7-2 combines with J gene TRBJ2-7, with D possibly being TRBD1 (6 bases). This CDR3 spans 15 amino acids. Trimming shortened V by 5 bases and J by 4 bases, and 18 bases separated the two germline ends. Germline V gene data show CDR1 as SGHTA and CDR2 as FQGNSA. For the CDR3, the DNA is TGTGCCAGCAGCCCACGGACAGCTTGGGGTTACGAGCAGTACTTC. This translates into CASSPRTAWGYEQYF.

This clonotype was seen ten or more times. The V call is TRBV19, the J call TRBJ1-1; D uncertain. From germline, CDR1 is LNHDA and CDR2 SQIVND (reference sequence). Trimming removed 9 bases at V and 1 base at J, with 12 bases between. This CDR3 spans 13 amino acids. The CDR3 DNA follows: TGTGCCAGCAGTCCGTCGGGGAACACTGAAGCTTTCTTT. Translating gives CASSPSGNTEAFF.